This TCR beta chain came from a study of cytomegalovirus exposure and HLA in healthy donors. From germline, CDR1 is SGHTA and CDR2 FQGNSA. This CDR3 has 15 amino acids. V was clipped by 1 base and J by 8 bases; unmatched bases: 8. Study results and limitations: Overall, approximately 150 TCR beta chains were annotated as cytomegalovirus-associated.

With regard to this clone: No antigen is known for it.

Primers included in the PCR were 60 Vbeta and 13 Jbeta primers. Assay: immunoSEQ multiplex PCR; the TCRdb copy retains only in-frame clones and omits some. This table holds some 180,000 clones, around 84% found once. The specimen was PBMCs. The source is a man under 40 in good health and CMV-seropositive. This chain uses TRBV7-2 with TRBJ2-1, with 7 bases fitting TRBD2. The CDR3 DNA follows: TGTGCCAGCAGCTTAGGGGTGGGAGGGTTGGATGAGCAGTTCTTC. It codes for CASSLGVGGLDEQFF.